The T cell receptor beta chain described here comes from a study of OX40 agonist ivuxolimab in advanced cancers. Study information: Every 2 weeks, ivuxolimab was infused into the patients intravenously at between 0.01 and 10 mg/kg.

Drawing of blood for sampling happened at baseline, at cycle 4 day 1, and at cycle 7 day 1. With respect to this clone: Its antigen is as yet unknown.

Assay used: immunoSEQ multiplex PCR; TCRdb lists only in-frame clones, some missing. The table lists 40,000 or so clones, around nine tenths of them singletons. V was shortened by 2 bases and J by 3 bases, with 11 bases between the two germline ends. This CDR3 contains 14 residues. CDR1 is SGHNT, CDR2 YYREEE, per germline (reference sequence). General study findings and limits: CD8+ T cells averaged more expanded clones than CD4+.

The genes are TRBV5-4 and TRBJ1-2; D unclear. This receptor was obtained from an adult with an advanced solid tumor such as melanoma, head and neck, liver or kidney cancer. The specimen comprised CD4+ or CD8+ T cells sorted from blood, sampled in a trial of the OX40 agonist ivuxolimab. CDR3 bases: TGTGCCAGCAGCTTTAGCACCTCTCACTATGGCTACACCTTC. Translated, it gives CASSFSTSHYGYTF.